This T cell receptor (beta chain) was recorded in a study of blood T cell repertoires in COVID-19. Profiling relied on immunoSEQ multiplex PCR, and the TCRdb table lists in-frame clones only, not all of them. The table has tens of thousands of clones, roughly 83% seen once. CDR3 length: 15 residues. In germline, CDR1 is SGHTA, CDR2 FQGNSA. V lost 4 bases and J lost 0, with 10 bases in between. The receptor was derived from a young man with COVID-19, enrolled during active disease. Sequenced: peripheral blood. The genes are TRBV7-2 and TRBJ2-1; D is ambiguous. The CDR3 sequence: CASSSQSGSYNEQFF. DNA of the CDR3: TGTGCCAGCAGCTCACAGTCCGGCTCCTACAATGAGCAGTTCTTC.